Sequencing of this T cell receptor beta chain was carried out in a study of cytotoxic CD8 clonotypes in ibrutinib-treated CLL. The method was immunoSEQ multiplex PCR; TCRdb's version includes in-frame clones alone and lacks a portion of them. The repertoire has over 120,000 clones, 80% of them found once; the top ten carry roughly 7.2%. Note on this clone: The target antigen is unknown.

V lost 0 bases to trimming and J lost 6 bases; unmatched junction nucleotides: 7. The CDR3 has 15 amino acids. CDR1 and CDR2 from the germline V gene are SGHRS and YFSETQ. Study observations and caveats: Before falling back toward baseline at progression, clonality had risen at the time of ibrutinib response.

V usage is TRBV5-1 and J usage is TRBJ1-1; 8 nucleotides match TRBD1. The source is a human donor with chronic lymphocytic leukemia. Sample: PBMCs, taken after 36 months of ibrutinib treatment. The CDR3 loop is CASSLVYRGVPEAFF. CDR3 coding DNA: TGCGCCAGCAGCTTGGTCTACAGGGGGGTTCCTGAAGCTTTCTTT.